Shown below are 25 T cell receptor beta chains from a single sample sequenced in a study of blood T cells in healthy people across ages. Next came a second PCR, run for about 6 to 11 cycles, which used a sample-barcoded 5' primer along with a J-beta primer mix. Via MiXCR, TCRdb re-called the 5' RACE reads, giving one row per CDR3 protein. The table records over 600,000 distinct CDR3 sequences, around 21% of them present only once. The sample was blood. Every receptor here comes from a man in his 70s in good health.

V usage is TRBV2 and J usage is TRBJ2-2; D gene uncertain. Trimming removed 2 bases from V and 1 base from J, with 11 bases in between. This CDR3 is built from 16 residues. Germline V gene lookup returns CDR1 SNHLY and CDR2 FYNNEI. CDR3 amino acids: CASSERALGNTGELFF. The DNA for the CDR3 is TGTGCCAGCAGTGAAAGGGCGTTGGGGAACACCGGGGAGCTGTTTTTT.

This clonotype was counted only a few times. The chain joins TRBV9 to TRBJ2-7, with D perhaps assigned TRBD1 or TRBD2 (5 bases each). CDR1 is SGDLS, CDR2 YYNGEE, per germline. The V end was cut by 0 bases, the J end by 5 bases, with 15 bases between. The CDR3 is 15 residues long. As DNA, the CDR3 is TGTGCCAGCAGCGTAGGTTCAGGGACGCCCCACGAGCAGTACTTC. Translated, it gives CASSVGSGTPHEQYF.

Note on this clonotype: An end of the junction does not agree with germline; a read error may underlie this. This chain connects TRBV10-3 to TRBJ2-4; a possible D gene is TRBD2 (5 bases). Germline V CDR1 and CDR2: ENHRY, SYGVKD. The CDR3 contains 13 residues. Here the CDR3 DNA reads TGCGCCATCAGTGGTATCGGGGAAAACATTCAGTACTTC. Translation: CAISGIGENIQYF.

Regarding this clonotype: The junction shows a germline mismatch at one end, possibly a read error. The CDR3 loop reads CACSLEKGQVLNEKLFF. The CDR3, as DNA: TGTGCCTGCAGCTTAGAAAAGGGACAGGTCCTTAATGAAAAACTGTTTTTT. This rearrangement joins TRBV11-2 to TRBJ1-4, with 8 bases matching TRBD1. This CDR3 is built from 17 residues. Germline V gene lookup returns CDR1 SGHAT and CDR2 FQNNGV.

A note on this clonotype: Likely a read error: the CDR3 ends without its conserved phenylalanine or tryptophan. In DNA form, the CDR3 reads TGTGCCAGCAGCTCCGACCTACATGAAGCTTTCTCT. Its translation is CASSSDLHEAFS. This chain connects TRBV5-4 to TRBJ1-1; no firm D call. This CDR3 region has 12 residues. Germline V gene sequence: CDR1 SGHNT, CDR2 YYREEE (reference sequence). Trimming removed 3 bases at V and 7 bases at J, with 10 bases between.

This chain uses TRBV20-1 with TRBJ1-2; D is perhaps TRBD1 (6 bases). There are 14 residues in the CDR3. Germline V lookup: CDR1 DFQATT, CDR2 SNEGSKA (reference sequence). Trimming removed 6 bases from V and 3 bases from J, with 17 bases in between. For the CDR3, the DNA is TGCAGTGCCCAGAGACCTGGGGGCGACTATGGCTACACCTTC. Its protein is CSAQRPGGDYGYTF.

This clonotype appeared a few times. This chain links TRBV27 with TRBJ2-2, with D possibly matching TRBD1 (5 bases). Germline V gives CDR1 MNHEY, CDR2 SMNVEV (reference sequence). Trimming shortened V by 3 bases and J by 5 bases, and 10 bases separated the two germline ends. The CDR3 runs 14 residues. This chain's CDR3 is CASSFRAGTGELFF. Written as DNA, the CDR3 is TGTGCCAGCAGTTTTCGGGCAGGGACCGGGGAGCTGTTTTTT.

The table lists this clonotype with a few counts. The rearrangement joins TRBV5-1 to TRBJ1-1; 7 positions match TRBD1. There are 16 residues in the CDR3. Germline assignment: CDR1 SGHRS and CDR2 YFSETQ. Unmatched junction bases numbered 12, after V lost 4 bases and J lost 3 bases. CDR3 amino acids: CASSARDSNYHTEAFF. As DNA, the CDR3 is TGCGCCAGCAGCGCCCGGGACAGCAACTATCACACTGAAGCTTTCTTT.

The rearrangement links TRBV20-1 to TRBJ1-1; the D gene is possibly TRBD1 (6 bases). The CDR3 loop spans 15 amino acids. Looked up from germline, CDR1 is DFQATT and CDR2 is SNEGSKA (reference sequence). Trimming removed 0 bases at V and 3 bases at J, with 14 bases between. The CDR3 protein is CSARDLQGGHTEAFF. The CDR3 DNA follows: TGCAGTGCTAGAGACCTACAGGGAGGGCACACTGAAGCTTTCTTT.

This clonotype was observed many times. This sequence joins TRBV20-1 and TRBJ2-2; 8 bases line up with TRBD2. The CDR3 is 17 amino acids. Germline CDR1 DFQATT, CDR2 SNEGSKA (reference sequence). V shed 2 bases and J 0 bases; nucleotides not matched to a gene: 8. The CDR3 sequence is CSARKLAGPANTGELFF. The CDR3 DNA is TGCAGTGCTAGAAAGTTAGCGGGACCCGCGAACACCGGGGAGCTGTTTTTT.

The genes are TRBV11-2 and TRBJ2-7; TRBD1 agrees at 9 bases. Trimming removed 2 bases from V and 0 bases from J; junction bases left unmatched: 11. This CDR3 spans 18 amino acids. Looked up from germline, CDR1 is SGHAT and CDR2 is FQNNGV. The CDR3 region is CASSLSLAGTGSSYEQYF. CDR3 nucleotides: TGTGCCAGCAGCTTAAGTCTGGCGGGGACAGGGAGCTCCTACGAGCAGTACTTC.

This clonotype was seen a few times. The CDR3 region has the DNA TGTGCCAGCAGCTTAGCGGCTAGCGGGAGCGCTGAGCAGTTCTTC. Protein: CASSLAASGSAEQFF. The chain combines TRBV7-2 with TRBJ2-5, with 10 bases that match TRBD2. The J call may be wrong; the DNA end is better matched by TRBJ2-1. CDR1 is SGHTA, CDR2 FQGNSA, per germline. The CDR3 runs 15 residues.

DNA of the CDR3: TGTGCCAGCAGTTACTCCGCGCGCCAAGAGACCCAGTACTTC. Protein sequence: CASSYSARQETQYF. V is TRBV6-6 and J is TRBJ2-5; D remains ambiguous. CDR1 is MNHNY and CDR2 is SVGAGI in the germline V gene (reference sequence). The length of the CDR3 is 14 residues. The V end lost 0 bases, the J end lost 1 base, and 6 bases lay between the germline ends.

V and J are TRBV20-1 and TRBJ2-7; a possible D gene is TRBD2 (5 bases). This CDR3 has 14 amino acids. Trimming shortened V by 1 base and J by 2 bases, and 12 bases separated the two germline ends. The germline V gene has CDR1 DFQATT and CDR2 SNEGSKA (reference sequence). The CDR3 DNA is TGCAGTGCTAGAGGCCGACGGGGAGCCTACGAGCAGTACTTC. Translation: CSARGRRGAYEQYF.

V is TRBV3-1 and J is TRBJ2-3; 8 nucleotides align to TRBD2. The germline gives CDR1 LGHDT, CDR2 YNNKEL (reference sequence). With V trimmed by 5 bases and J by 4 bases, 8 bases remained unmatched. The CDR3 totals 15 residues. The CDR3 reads CASSIVAGGADTQYF. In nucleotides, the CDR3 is TGTGCCAGCAGCATTGTGGCGGGAGGTGCAGATACGCAGTATTTT.

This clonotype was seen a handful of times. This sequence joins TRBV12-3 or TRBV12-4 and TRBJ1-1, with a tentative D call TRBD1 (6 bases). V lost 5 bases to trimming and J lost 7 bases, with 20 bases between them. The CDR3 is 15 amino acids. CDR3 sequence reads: CASSPPGGPRGEAFF. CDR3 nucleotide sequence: TGTGCCAGCAGTCCCCCCGGGGGGCCCAGGGGTGAAGCTTTCTTT.

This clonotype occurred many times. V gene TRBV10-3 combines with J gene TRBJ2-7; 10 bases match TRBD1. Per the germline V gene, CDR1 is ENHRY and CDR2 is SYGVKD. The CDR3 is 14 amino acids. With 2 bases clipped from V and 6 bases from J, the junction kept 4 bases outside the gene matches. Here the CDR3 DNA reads TGTGCCATCAGTGAGGGAGGGACAGGGGTCGAGCAGTACTTC. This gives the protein CAISEGGTGVEQYF.

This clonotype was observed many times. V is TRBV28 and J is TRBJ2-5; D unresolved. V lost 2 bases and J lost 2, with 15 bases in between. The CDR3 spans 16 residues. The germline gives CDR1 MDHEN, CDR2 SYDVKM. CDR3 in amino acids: CASSLPSLQYQETQYF. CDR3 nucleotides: TGTGCCAGCAGTTTACCCTCCCTACAGTATCAAGAGACCCAGTACTTC.

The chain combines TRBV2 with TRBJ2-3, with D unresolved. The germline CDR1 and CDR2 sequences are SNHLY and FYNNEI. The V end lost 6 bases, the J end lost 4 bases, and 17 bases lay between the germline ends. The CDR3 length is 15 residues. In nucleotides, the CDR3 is TGTGCCAGCAGGAAGTCCCTAATACAGTCAGATACGCAGTATTTT. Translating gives CASRKSLIQSDTQYF.

CDR3 DNA: TGTGCCAGCAGCCAACGGACAGGGGGCAGACCCTATGGCTACACCTTC. As protein: CASSQRTGGRPYGYTF. The chain employs TRBV7-8 and TRBJ1-2, with 11 nucleotides matching TRBD1. V was clipped by 5 bases and J by 4 bases; unmatched bases: 9. Per germline, CDR1 SGHVS and CDR2 FQNEAQ. This CDR3 has 16 amino acids.

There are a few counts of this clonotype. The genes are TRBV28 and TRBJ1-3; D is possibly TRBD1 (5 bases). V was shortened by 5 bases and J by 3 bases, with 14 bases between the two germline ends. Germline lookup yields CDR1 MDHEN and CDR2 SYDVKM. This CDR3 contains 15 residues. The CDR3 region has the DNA TGTGCCAGCAGTGGGACCCCCGACGATGGAAACACCATATATTTT. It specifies CASSGTPDDGNTIYF.

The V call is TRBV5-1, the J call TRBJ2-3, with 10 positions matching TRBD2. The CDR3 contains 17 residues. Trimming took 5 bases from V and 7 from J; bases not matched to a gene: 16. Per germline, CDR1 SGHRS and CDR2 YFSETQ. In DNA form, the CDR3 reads TGCGCCAGCAGGGAACGTCTTACAGCGGGAGGGCCACATACGCAGTATTTT. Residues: CASRERLTAGGPHTQYF. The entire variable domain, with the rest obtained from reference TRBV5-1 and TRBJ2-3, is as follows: KAGVTQTPRYLIKTRGQQVTLSCSPISGHRSVSWYQQTPGQGLQFLFEYFSETQRNKGNFPGRFSGRQFSNSRSEMNVSTLELGDSALYLCASRERLTAGGPHTQYFGPGTRLTVL.

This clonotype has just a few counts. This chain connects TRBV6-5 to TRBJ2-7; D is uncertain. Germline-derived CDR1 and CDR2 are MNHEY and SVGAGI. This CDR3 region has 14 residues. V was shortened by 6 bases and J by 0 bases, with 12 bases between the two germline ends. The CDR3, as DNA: TGTGCCAGCAGAATAGCCGGGTCCTCCTACGAGCAGTACTTC. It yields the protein CASRIAGSSYEQYF.

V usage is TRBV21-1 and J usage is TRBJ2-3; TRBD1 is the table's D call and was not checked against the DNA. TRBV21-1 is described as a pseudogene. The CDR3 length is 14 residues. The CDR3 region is CASSKARDPDTQCF. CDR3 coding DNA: TGTGCCAGCAGCAAAGCCAGGGACCCAGATACGCAGTGTTTT.

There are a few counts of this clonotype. This CDR3 reads CASSFWGQPQHF. DNA for the CDR3: TGTGCCAGCAGTTTTTGGGGTCAGCCCCAGCATTTT. The chain is built from TRBV28 and TRBJ1-5; D is uncertain. Between the trimmed V and J ends, which lost 3 bases and 6 bases, there was a span of 6 bases. Per the germline V gene, CDR1 is MDHEN and CDR2 is SYDVKM. The CDR3 totals 12 residues.